The entry below gives a single TCR beta chain sequence along with its context. As yet, its antigen is unknown. The missing CDR3 end, 3 residues past where the read stops, is filled in from the germline J gene. This specimen comes from a study of T cells in women clearing cervical HPV infection. Study in general: Cases: HPV16-related CIN3 or worse on histology, 2 invasive cancers. HLA type stays a possible confounder, typing being limited. Regarding the study as a whole: Controls had more TRBV6-7 (0.16%) than cases (approximately 0.11%).

V trimming: 3 bases; J trimming: 5 bases; junction bases outside the gene matches: 3. Germline loops: CDR1 LNHDA, CDR2 SQIVND (reference sequence). This CDR3 is 13 amino acids long. Sequenced by immunoSEQ multiplex PCR; TCRdb stores in-frame clones only, minus some. This sample carries about 34,000 clones, with more than 1.2% going to the ten biggest clones. Sequenced material: blood buffy coat. This clonotype was sampled from a woman aged 18 to 75 with a cervical HPV16 infection that either progressed to CIN3+ or cleared (not recorded which). The chain has TRBV19 and TRBJ2-7, with 8 positions matching TRBD1. The CDR3 bases that were read are TGTGCCAGTAGTATCAGGGGGCTCGACGAG. Protein sequence: CASSIRGLDE. The entire CDR3 protein reads CASSIRGLDEQYF.